This entry is about one TCR beta chain. Its antigen is not identified. The CDR3 totals 13 residues. The germline V gene has CDR1 MNHEY and CDR2 SMNVEV (reference sequence). Deletions cut 10 bases from V and 8 bases from J, with 20 bases between. The entry originates in a study of OX40 agonist ivuxolimab in advanced cancers. Study as a whole: Those treated in dose escalation had hepatocellular carcinoma, melanoma, renal cell cancer or head and neck cancer. Those enrolled were 82.7% male, with a mean age of roughly 60 years and ages from roughly 20 to 90.

Sequencing used immunoSEQ multiplex PCR; TCRdb keeps in-frame clones, though not all of them. The sample shows 25,000 to 35,000 clones, approximately 84% of them seen only once. Study observations and caveats: The study observed clonal expansion of CD4+ and CD8+ blood T cells by week 6 at 0.1 to 3.0 mg/kg.

The source material was CD4+ or CD8+ T cells sorted from blood, sampled in a trial of the OX40 agonist ivuxolimab. The rearrangement joins TRBV27 to TRBJ1-2; possible D gene TRBD1, 6 bases. The TCR comes from an adult with an advanced solid tumor such as melanoma, head and neck, liver or kidney cancer. CDR3 protein: CATSLRGGRGYTF. CDR3 sequence (DNA): TGTGCCACCAGCTTAAGAGGGGGTAGGGGCTACACCTTC.